This TCR beta chain was sequenced during a study of identical twins. Study outcomes and limitations: Fewer insertions were carried by abundant cord blood beta clonotypes, but none was seen in memory repertoires.

This CDR3 has 15 residues. Germline lookup yields CDR1 SGHRS and CDR2 YFSETQ. V gave up 0 bases and J gave up 3 bases, with 13 bases separating them. A single record per CDR3 protein comes from TCRdb applying MiXCR to the 5' RACE reads. The sample contains around 690,000 distinct CDR3 sequences, 21% of which appear only once. As regards this clonotype: Its antigen remains unidentified.

The same data also contributed to another study, on T cells expressing NK-cell markers. That paper notes: The study drew TCR beta repertoires from sorted CD3+CD56+NKG2C+, CD3+CD56+NKG2C- and CD3+CD56-NKG2C+ T cells. Sorting was limited to alpha-beta TCR-expressing T cells with an anti-gamma-delta TCR antibody in several experiments.

V usage is TRBV5-1 and J usage is TRBJ2-7; a weak D match, TRBD1 (6 bases). The sequence came from a woman in her late teens or twenties in good health. The sample consisted of PBMCs. CDR3 sequence (DNA): TGCGCCAGCAGCTTGGTTTGGGACACAATCTACGAGCAGTACTTC. Protein: CASSLVWDTIYEQYF. The entire variable domain, with the rest obtained from reference TRBV5-1 and TRBJ2-7, is as follows: KAGVTQTPRYLIKTRGQQVTLSCSPISGHRSVSWYQQTPGQGLQFLFEYFSETQRNKGNFPGRFSGRQFSNSRSEMNVSTLELGDSALYLCASSLVWDTIYEQYFGPGTRLTVT.